This T cell receptor beta chain is from a study of shared clonotypes between healthy human individuals. Free of recent acute infections or vaccinations, the donors were healthy HIV-negative adults. V gave up 0 bases and J gave up 0 bases; unmatched junction bases: 7. The CDR3 extends over 17 amino acids. Germline CDR1 SGHRS, CDR2 YFSETQ. This clone has only one observation. What it binds is unknown. Study-wide results and caveats: The sole specimen, blood, was sampled, and tissue repertoires likely differ. Clonotype sharing among donors was thought likely to change with sequencing depth. Though the depth was large, rarefaction showed that sorted-subset sequencing was incomplete.

Generated by immunoSEQ multiplex PCR, the TCRdb table keeps only in-frame clones and is missing some. The table shows some 2,000,000 clones, with around 95% occurring only once. The clonotype comes from a man aged 18 to 29 in good health. J is TRBJ2-3 and V is TRBV5-1, with 7 bases lining up with TRBD2. Material for sequencing was naive CD4+ T cells sorted from blood. The subset here: CD45RA+ positively selected. CDR3 sequence: CASSLVTPSGSTDTQYF. The CDR3 coding sequence is TGCGCCAGCAGCTTGGTTACGCCTAGCGGAAGCACAGATACGCAGTATTTT.